The 7 T cell receptor beta chains listed next were all sequenced from one sample in a study of T cell responses to AZD1222 COVID-19 vaccine. Assay used: immunoSEQ multiplex PCR; TCRdb lists only in-frame clones, some missing. The repertoire includes roughly 150,000 clones, 80% to 90% of them detected once, and 6.9% sits in the top ten. The starting material was peripheral blood, obtained on day 0 of AZD1222 vaccination. These receptors were collected from an adult in good health.

The chain recombines TRBV7-2 with TRBJ2-1; either TRBD1 or TRBD2 may supply D (5 bases each). CDR1 is SGHTA and CDR2 is FQGNSA in the germline V gene. CDR3 size: 13 residues. The germline V and J ends were trimmed by 3 bases and 9 bases, with 12 bases remaining between them. In DNA form, the CDR3 reads TGTGCCAGCAGCTTGGGGGTCTTCGCTGAGCAGTTCTTC. It codes for CASSLGVFAEQFF.

V and J are TRBV6-1 and TRBJ1-1, with TRBD1 matching over 9 bases. The V and J ends lost 3 bases and 6 bases, in that order; junction bases with no gene match: 8. CDR1 and CDR2 (germline): MNHNS, SASEGT. The CDR3 runs 15 residues. CDR3 loop: CASSDRTGAGAEAFF. DNA of the CDR3: TGTGCCAGCAGTGACCGGACAGGGGCGGGGGCTGAAGCTTTCTTT.

The chain carries TRBV5-8 and TRBJ2-3; D remains ambiguous. The germline gives CDR1 SGHTS, CDR2 YDEGEE. The CDR3 is 17 residues long. V lost 1 base and J lost 0, with 15 bases in between. CDR3 DNA sequence: TGTGCCAGCAGCTTGTATCTGGGTCTCACTAGCACAGATACGCAGTATTTT. This gives the protein CASSLYLGLTSTDTQYF. Supplemented by reference TRBV5-8 and TRBJ2-3, the full variable domain reads EAGVTQSPTHLIKTRGQQATLRCSPISGHTSVYWYQQALGLGLQFLLWYDEGEERNRGNFPPRFSGRQFPNYSSELNVNALELEDSALYLCASSLYLGLTSTDTQYFGPGTRLTVL.

This chain uses TRBV30 with TRBJ1-2; no reliable D call. This CDR3 comprises 13 residues. The germline V gene encodes CDR1 GTSNPN and CDR2 SVGIG (reference sequence). V was shortened by 4 bases and J by 6 bases, with 15 bases between the two germline ends. The CDR3 bases are TGTGCCTGGAACGCCGGGAGACCCCATGGCTACACCTTC. Its protein is CAWNAGRPHGYTF.

This sequence joins TRBV7-2 and TRBJ2-2; D not certain. This CDR3 has 17 residues. V was pared by 2 bases and J by 5 bases, with 18 bases between. CDR1 and CDR2 (germline): SGHTA, FQGNSA. This CDR3 reads CASSLTPPRPSTGELFF. DNA of the CDR3: TGTGCCAGCAGCTTAACCCCCCCAAGGCCGTCAACCGGGGAGCTGTTTTTT.

This rearrangement joins TRBV12-3 or TRBV12-4 to TRBJ1-4, with TRBD1 matching over 10 bases. The length of the CDR3 is 13 residues. The junction had 1 base not matched to a gene; V was cut back by 5 bases and J by 7 bases. The CDR3 nucleotides read TGTGCCAGCAGTCGGGACAGGGGTGAAAAACTGTTTTTT. This encodes CASSRDRGEKLFF.

This clone turned up a few times. The genes are TRBV2 and TRBJ2-5, with 8 bases aligning to TRBD1. The ends lost 11 bases at V and 3 bases at J; junction bases unmatched: 5. The CDR3 is 12 amino acids. Per germline, CDR1 SNHLY and CDR2 FYNNEI. CDR3 in DNA: TGTGCCGGAAAGACAGGGGAAGAGACCCAGTACTTC. As protein: CAGKTGEETQYF.